These 22 T cell receptor beta chains were sequenced from one sample in a study of cytomegalovirus exposure and HLA in healthy donors (dated by TCRdb to between 2016 and 2019). Libraries came from the immunoSEQ multiplex PCR assay. For the multiplex PCR, a mixture combining 60 forward primers for TCR Vbeta segments and 13 reverse primers for TCR Jbeta segments was used. The source is immuneACCESS, and TCRdb retained only in-frame sequences with V and J called. Part of the clones is not carried over; for the studies checked, unresolved V genes explain less than half of this, and the remainder is unexplained. The sample records 70,000 or so clones, roughly 88% of which are singletons. The ten largest clones represent approximately 1.9% of the sample. Sequencing was performed on PBMCs. These receptors were taken from a woman aged 25-40 years in good health and CMV-seronegative.

This clone was seen only once. V gene TRBV4-3 combines with J gene TRBJ2-3, with 11 nucleotides matching TRBD2. The CDR3 runs 16 residues. V lost 3 bases to trimming and J lost 3 bases; unmatched junction nucleotides: 5. Germline values: CDR1 LGHNA, CDR2 YSLEER. Here the CDR3 reads CASSHRTSGSTDTQYF. CDR3 nucleotides: TGCGCCAGCAGCCACCGAACTAGCGGGAGTACAGATACGCAGTATTTT.

This rearrangement joins TRBV6-5 to TRBJ2-5, with TRBD1 as a possible D gene (6 bases). The end of the DNA aligns better with TRBJ2-7, so the J call may be wrong. CDR1 is MNHEY, CDR2 SVGAGI, per germline. This CDR3 region has 14 residues. The CDR3 protein is CASRLQGKYSEQYF. The CDR3 nucleotides read TGTGCCAGCAGGCTACAGGGTAAATATAGCGAGCAGTACTTC.

V is TRBV12-2 and J is TRBJ2-1; the table calls TRBD2, which could not be checked here. TRBV12-2 is annotated as a pseudogene. The CDR3 contains 16 residues. The CDR3 region has the DNA TGTGCAAGTCGCCCGGGACTAGCGGAGCGAAGGAATGAGCAGTTCTTC. Residues: CASRPGLAERRNEQFF.

This clone occurred once. The rearrangement uses TRBV4-2 and TRBJ2-7; TRBD2 matches at 13 bases. The J call may be incorrect, as the DNA end agrees better with TRBJ2-5. The germline CDR1 and CDR2 sequences are LGHNA and YNFKEQ. The CDR3 is 15 residues long. CDR3 coding DNA: TGTGCCAGCAGCCAAGGGACTAGCGGGAGTCAGACCCAGTACTTC. It is translated as CASSQGTSGSQTQYF.

The rearrangement joins TRBV6-5 to TRBJ1-1; no firm D call. The CDR3 sequence is 15 residues long. Trimming pared 6 bases from V and 7 bases from J, leaving 21 bases between. Germline V gene lookup returns CDR1 MNHEY and CDR2 SVGAGI. CDR3 protein: CASSPSPLTNVEAFF. CDR3 coding DNA: TGTGCCAGCAGCCCATCGCCGTTGACTAATGTTGAAGCTTTCTTT.

This clone has more than one count but fewer than ten. The rearrangement links TRBV6-5 to TRBJ1-2; the D gene is possibly TRBD1 (5 bases). With 2 bases removed from V and 2 bases from J, the gap between germline ends came to 9 bases. The CDR3 runs to 14 residues. Germline CDR1 is MNHEY and CDR2 is SVGAGI. CDR3 residues: CASSYGTANYGYTF. CDR3 nucleotide sequence: TGTGCCAGCAGTTACGGGACTGCCAACTATGGCTACACCTTC.

The CDR3 sequence is CAMAGQGHGYTF. As DNA, the CDR3 is TGTGCCATGGCGGGGCAGGGCCATGGCTACACCTTC. V is TRBV10-3 and J is TRBJ1-2; possible D gene TRBD1, 5 bases. The CDR3 runs to 12 residues. The V end lost 9 bases, the J end lost 6 bases, and 14 bases lay between the germline ends. In germline, CDR1 is ENHRY, CDR2 SYGVKD.

The rearrangement joins TRBV6-1 to TRBJ2-1; D remains unclear. Per the germline V gene, CDR1 is MNHNS and CDR2 is SASEGT. Trimming stripped 2 bases from V and 6 bases from J, with 8 bases between. This CDR3 spans 13 amino acids. This CDR3 is CASSENEVNEQFF. DNA of the CDR3: TGTGCCAGCAGTGAAAATGAGGTCAATGAGCAGTTCTTC.

This clone was detected a few times. The rearrangement uses TRBV10-3 and TRBJ1-2; a possible D gene is TRBD1 (5 bases). Germline CDR1 reads ENHRY; CDR2 reads SYGVKD. V shed 3 bases and J shed 0 bases, with 8 bases lying between them. The length of the CDR3 is 14 residues. The CDR3 here is CAISEGVPNYGYTF. The CDR3 DNA follows: TGTGCCATCAGTGAAGGGGTACCTAACTATGGCTACACCTTC.

The V and J genes are TRBV4-3 and TRBJ2-5, with D possibly being TRBD1 (6 bases). With the DNA end fitting TRBJ2-7 better, the J assignment may be wrong. The CDR3 runs 16 residues. Germline-derived CDR1 and CDR2 are LGHNA and YSLEER. The CDR3 spells CASSQDRGPTVYEQYF. The CDR3 region has the DNA TGCGCCAGCAGCCAAGACAGGGGCCCGACCGTCTACGAGCAGTACTTC.

V gene TRBV6-1 combines with J gene TRBJ2-4; no clear D gene. The CDR3 runs 16 residues. V shed 2 bases and J shed 0 bases, with 11 bases lying between them. Germline CDR1 MNHNS, CDR2 SASEGT. CDR3 DNA: TGTGCCAGCAGTGAATTTAGACTTCTAGCCAAAAACATTCAGTACTTC. Translation gives CASSEFRLLAKNIQYF.

The CDR3 is CASSQGQGGETQYF. The DNA of the CDR3 is TGCGCCAGCAGCCAAGGACAGGGTGGAGAGACCCAGTACTTC. The gene calls are TRBV5-1 and TRBJ2-5; 8 nucleotides align to TRBD1. The CDR3 is 14 residues long. Trimming cost V 4 bases and J 4 bases; bases outside gene matches: 6. Germline CDR1 is SGHRS and CDR2 is YFSETQ.

V and J are TRBV4-2 and TRBJ2-5, with a possible D match to TRBD2 (6 bases). The J call may be faulty, since TRBJ2-7 better matches the DNA end. This CDR3 comprises 17 residues. The germline CDR1 and CDR2 sequences are LGHNA and YNFKEQ. The CDR3 sequence: CASSQEEGREPPYEQYF. DNA for the CDR3: TGTGCCAGCAGCCAAGAGGAAGGGCGGGAACCACCCTACGAGCAGTACTTC.

This chain joins TRBV2 and TRBJ2-7; 8 positions agree with TRBD1. Trimming at V came to 5 bases and at J to 5 bases, leaving 5 bases not matched to a gene. Per germline, CDR1 SNHLY and CDR2 FYNNEI. The CDR3 is 13 residues long. CDR3 residues: CASSLDRGDEQYF. The CDR3 nucleotides read TGTGCCAGCAGTCTTGACAGGGGCGACGAGCAGTACTTC.

The chain recombines TRBV19 with TRBJ2-3; 12 bases line up with TRBD2. The germline gives CDR1 LNHDA, CDR2 SQIVND (reference sequence). V lost 1 base, J lost 6 bases, and 2 bases stayed unmatched. The CDR3 is 15 residues long. The CDR3 DNA follows: TGTGCCAGTAGTATAGTTGGACTAGCGGGGGATACGCAGTATTTT. Residues: CASSIVGLAGDTQYF.

The rearrangement links TRBV15 to TRBJ1-4; D is unclear. Trimming cost V 5 bases and J 0 bases, with 13 bases left between them. This CDR3 is 16 amino acids long. In germline, CDR1 is LNHNV, CDR2 YYDKDF (reference sequence). The CDR3, as DNA: TGTGCCACCAGCCCTCTGCGGGATTCAACTAATGAAAAACTGTTTTTT. This sequence encodes CATSPLRDSTNEKLFF.

The CDR3 here is CASSEAGLYLEQYF. The CDR3 DNA follows: TGTGCCAGCAGTGAAGCCGGACTGTATTTAGAGCAGTACTTC. V usage is TRBV6-1 and J usage is TRBJ2-7, with a possible D match to TRBD2 (5 bases). V was trimmed by 0 bases and J by 7 bases, leaving 13 bases between them. CDR1 is MNHNS, CDR2 SASEGT, per germline. The CDR3 sequence is 14 residues long.

CDR3 coding DNA: TGTGCCAGCACTCAGGACAGGGGTGACTATGGCTACACCTTC. Translating gives CASTQDRGDYGYTF. The chain uses TRBV6-1 and TRBJ1-2; 9 bases match TRBD1. CDR1 and CDR2 (germline): MNHNS, SASEGT. V dropped 7 bases and J dropped 3; count of bases not matched to a gene: 6. CDR3 length: 14 residues.

The chain recombines TRBV2 with TRBJ2-1; TRBD2 matches at 9 bases. V lost 6 bases, J lost 7 bases, and 19 bases stayed unmatched. The germline V gene encodes CDR1 SNHLY and CDR2 FYNNEI. There are 18 residues in the CDR3. The chain's CDR3 is CASRQAPGVAGVGNEQFF. The CDR3 bases are TGTGCCAGCAGACAGGCTCCCGGGGTAGCGGGGGTAGGGAATGAGCAGTTCTTC. Using reference TRBV2 and TRBJ2-1 for the parts outside the CDR3, the full variable domain is EPEVTQTPSHQVTQMGQEVILRCVPISNHLYFYWYRQILGQKVEFLVSFYNNEISEKSEIFDDQFSVERPDGSNFTLKIRSTKLEDSAMYFCASRQAPGVAGVGNEQFFGPGTRLTVL.

This chain links TRBV5-1 with TRBJ2-2; D may be TRBD1 (6 bases). V was clipped by 4 bases and J by 4 bases, with 11 bases between them. The germline gives CDR1 SGHRS, CDR2 YFSETQ. The CDR3 length is 14 residues. The DNA of the CDR3 is TGCGCCAGCAGCCCGGGACATACCACCGGGGAGCTGTTTTTT. It is translated as CASSPGHTTGELFF.

The chain uses TRBV29-1 and TRBJ1-1, with TRBD1 matching over 8 bases. Trimming at V came to 7 bases and at J to 4 bases, leaving 8 bases not matched to a gene. In germline, CDR1 is SQVTM, CDR2 ANQGSEA. The CDR3 spans 13 residues. Written as DNA, the CDR3 is TGCAGCGGAGACAGGGGTGTGCGCACTGAAGCTTTCTTT. Translated, it gives CSGDRGVRTEAFF.

The table lists this clone with a count of one. The chain uses TRBV7-9 and TRBJ2-2; D gene uncertain. V dropped 3 bases and J dropped 6 bases, with 5 bases sitting between them. This CDR3 spans 12 amino acids. Germline CDR1 is SEHNR and CDR2 is FQNEAQ (reference sequence). CDR3 sequence reads: CASSFRAGELFF. In nucleotides, the CDR3 is TGTGCCAGCAGCTTTCGAGCCGGGGAGCTGTTTTTT. The full variable domain, completed using reference TRBV7-9 and TRBJ2-2, is DTGVSQNPRHKITKRGQNVTFRCDPISEHNRLYWYRQTLGQGPEFLTYFQNEAQLEKSRLLSDRFSAERPKGSFSTLEIQRTEQGDSAMYLCASSFRAGELFFGEGSRLTVL.